Sequencing of this T cell receptor beta chain was carried out in a study of response to subunit inactivated influenza vaccine. General observations from the study: Each seasonal influenza vaccination recruits few new T cells, the authors suggested.

TCRdb re-analysed the RT-PCR reads in MiXCR, keeping a single row per CDR3 protein. Among about 160,000 distinct CDR3 sequences listed, about a tenth were seen once. The CDR3 runs 14 residues. Trimming at V came to 6 bases and at J to 2 bases, leaving 2 bases not matched to a gene. The germline V gene has CDR1 DFQATT and CDR2 SNEGSKA (reference sequence). This clonotype has a count of ten or more. What it binds is unknown. The input for sequencing was non-naive T cells sorted from PBMCs, taken 45 days after vaccination. V is TRBV20-1 and J is TRBJ2-1; 12 bases are a match to TRBD2. The clonotype originates from a man aged 50 or older who received an inactivated influenza vaccine. CDR3: CSARTSGAYNEQFF. The CDR3 DNA follows: TGCAGTGCCCGGACTAGCGGGGCCTACAATGAGCAGTTCTTC.